What follows are 29 T cell receptor beta chains derived from one specimen sequenced in a study of cytotoxic CD8 clonotypes in ibrutinib-treated CLL. Assay used: immunoSEQ multiplex PCR; TCRdb lists only in-frame clones, some missing. The sample holds tens of thousands of clones; over 50% are singletons and the top ten take 20% to 25%. The starting material was PBMCs, obtained after 24 months of ibrutinib treatment. The receptors here all came from a human donor with chronic lymphocytic leukemia.

The chain couples TRBV7-9 to TRBJ2-5, with 7 nucleotides matching TRBD2. The length of the CDR3 is 15 residues. With V trimmed by 1 base and J by 2 bases, 4 bases remained unmatched. The germline V gene has CDR1 SEHNR and CDR2 FQNEAQ (reference sequence). The CDR3 DNA reads as TGTGCCAGCAGCTTAGAGTTTAGCGGGCAAGAGACCCAGTACTTC. Translating gives CASSLEFSGQETQYF.

The chain joins TRBV5-6 to TRBJ2-7; the D call may be TRBD1 or TRBD2 (6 bases each). The germline V and J ends were trimmed by 3 bases and 0 bases, with 13 bases remaining between them. CDR3 length equals 15 residues. Germline lookup yields CDR1 SGHDT and CDR2 YYEEEE. DNA for the CDR3: TGTGCCAGCAGCTGGCGGGACATCCTCTCCTACGAGCAGTACTTC. As protein: CASSWRDILSYEQYF.

The rearrangement uses TRBV2 and TRBJ1-3; D unclear. V was cut by 5 bases and J by 0 bases, with 8 bases left in between. The CDR3 sequence is 14 residues long. Germline V lookup: CDR1 SNHLY, CDR2 FYNNEI. The CDR3 sequence is CASSIHHSGNTIYF. CDR3 nucleotides: TGTGCCAGCAGTATCCATCACTCTGGAAACACCATATATTTT.

The CDR3 is CASRSGTGSDTQYF. The CDR3 DNA reads as TGTGCCAGCAGATCCGGGACAGGGTCAGATACGCAGTATTTT. The chain recombines TRBV7-8 with TRBJ2-3; 9 bases agree with TRBD1. The trim removed 6 bases at V and 4 bases at J, leaving 5 bases unmatched. CDR1 is SGHVS and CDR2 is FQNEAQ in the germline V gene. CDR3 length equals 14 residues.

This clone showed up just a few times. J is TRBJ1-5 and V is TRBV6-5; D not certain. Trimming cost V 11 bases and J 2 bases, with 13 bases left between them. Germline loops: CDR1 MNHEY, CDR2 SVGAGI. The CDR3 sequence is 13 residues long. CDR3 protein: CAGYDGGNQPQHF. DNA for the CDR3: TGTGCCGGGTATGACGGGGGCAATCAGCCCCAGCATTTT.

V usage is TRBV4-2 and J usage is TRBJ1-2, with D possibly matching TRBD1 (5 bases). From germline, CDR1 is LGHNA and CDR2 YNFKEQ. CDR3 length: 14 amino acids. V shed 1 base and J shed 6 bases, with 12 bases lying between them. For the CDR3, the DNA is TGTGCCAGCAGCCAAGGAGGGGTAGTGGATGGCTACACCTTC. It codes for CASSQGGVVDGYTF.

The V gene is TRBV10-3, the J gene TRBJ2-3, with 7 bases aligning to TRBD2. The trim removed 10 bases at V and 6 bases at J, leaving 10 bases unmatched. The length of the CDR3 is 13 residues. Germline CDR1 and CDR2: ENHRY and SYGVKD. The CDR3 region is CATRGGLGDTQYF. The CDR3 DNA follows: TGTGCCACGCGGGGAGGGCTCGGGGATACGCAGTATTTT.

The chain joins TRBV11-3 to TRBJ2-1; D possibly matches TRBD1 or TRBD2 (6 bases each). Germline assignment: CDR1 SGHNT and CDR2 YENEEA. This CDR3 is 15 amino acids long. V was shortened by 2 bases and J by 6 bases, with 14 bases between the two germline ends. In DNA form, the CDR3 reads TGTGCCAGCAGCTTAAACGGGGGCCAGTTCAATGAGCAGTTCTTC. Its protein is CASSLNGGQFNEQFF.

V gene TRBV2 combines with J gene TRBJ2-4, with 11 bases fitting TRBD2. The CDR3 spans 15 residues. J lost 5 bases, V lost 6 bases, and 6 bases had no gene match. Germline CDR1 reads SNHLY; CDR2 reads FYNNEI. The chain's CDR3 is CASSALGLAENIQYF. In nucleotides, the CDR3 is TGTGCCAGCAGCGCCTTGGGACTAGCGGAAAACATTCAGTACTTC.

The genes are TRBV6-5 and TRBJ2-7; D is perhaps TRBD1 (6 bases). The CDR3 length is 14 residues. V was shortened by 2 bases and J by 4 bases, with 12 bases between the two germline ends. Germline values: CDR1 MNHEY, CDR2 SVGAGI. CDR3 nucleotides: TGTGCCAGCAGTTACGGGACATCTTATTACGAGCAGTACTTC. Protein sequence: CASSYGTSYYEQYF.

The chain is built from TRBV27 and TRBJ1-1; D is uncertain. From germline, CDR1 is MNHEY and CDR2 SMNVEV (reference sequence). CDR3 length equals 13 residues. V was trimmed by 6 bases and J by 4 bases, leaving 12 bases between them. The CDR3: CASSLSEGTEAFF. The DNA for the CDR3 is TGTGCCAGCAGCCTGAGTGAAGGCACTGAAGCTTTCTTT.

The chain employs TRBV15 and TRBJ2-1; the match to TRBD2 covers 9 bases. V trimming: 7 bases; J trimming: 4 bases; junction bases outside the gene matches: 14. This CDR3 is built from 17 residues. CDR1 and CDR2 from the germline V gene are LNHNV and YYDKDF (reference sequence). This CDR3 is CATNNKQRLADYNEQFF. Here the CDR3 DNA reads TGTGCCACCAACAACAAGCAGAGACTAGCGGATTACAATGAGCAGTTCTTC.

The V gene is TRBV5-1, the J gene TRBJ2-5, with TRBD2 matching over 10 bases. Germline V lookup: CDR1 SGHRS, CDR2 YFSETQ. V lost 0 bases to trimming and J lost 2 bases; unmatched junction nucleotides: 4. The CDR3 spans 16 residues. CDR3 sequence (DNA): TGCGCCAGCAGCTTGGCACCAGCGGGGGGGCAAGAGACCCAGTACTTC. Translated, it gives CASSLAPAGGQETQYF. Full variable domain (remainder filled in from reference TRBV5-1 and TRBJ2-5): KAGVTQTPRYLIKTRGQQVTLSCSPISGHRSVSWYQQTPGQGLQFLFEYFSETQRNKGNFPGRFSGRQFSNSRSEMNVSTLELGDSALYLCASSLAPAGGQETQYFGPGTRLLVL.

The chain links TRBV7-6 to TRBJ2-1, with TRBD2 identical over 9 bases. J gave up 9 bases and V 1 base, and 1 base lay outside the gene matches. The length of the CDR3 is 13 residues. CDR1 SGHVS and CDR2 FNYEAQ come from the germline V gene. CDR3 coding DNA: TGTGCCAGCAGCTTAGTAGCGGGAGTTGAGCAGTTCTTC. Translated: CASSLVAGVEQFF. The complete variable domain, with remaining parts taken from reference TRBV7-6 and TRBJ2-1, reads GAGVSQSPRYKVTKRGQDVALRCDPISGHVSLYWYRQALGQGPEFLTYFNYEAQQDKSGLPNDRFSAERPEGSISTLTIQRTEQRDSAMYRCASSLVAGVEQFFGPGTRLTVL.

The gene calls are TRBV28 and TRBJ2-3, with D perhaps TRBD2 (6 bases). In germline, CDR1 is MDHEN, CDR2 SYDVKM. The V gene lost 2 bases and the J gene lost 2 bases, with 14 bases spanning the gap. This CDR3 is built from 16 residues. The CDR3 nucleotides are TGTGCCAGCAGTTTAGGGGGGTCCTATTCCACAGATACGCAGTATTTT. It translates to CASSLGGSYSTDTQYF. The variable domain in full, with the rest retrieved from reference TRBV28 and TRBJ2-3, is DVKVTQSSRYLVKRTGEKVFLECVQDMDHENMFWYRQDPGLGLRLIYFSYDVKMKEKGDIPEGYSVSREKKERFSLILESASTNQTSMYLCASSLGGSYSTDTQYFGPGTRLTVL.

This clone was counted ten times or more. This chain connects TRBV15 to TRBJ2-7; no firm D call. The CDR3 has 13 amino acids. Germline CDR1 is LNHNV and CDR2 is YYDKDF (reference sequence). The V and J ends lost 0 bases and 6 bases respectively, with 9 bases between them. This chain's CDR3 is CATSRDVGTEQYF. CDR3 nucleotide sequence: TGTGCCACCAGCAGAGATGTGGGAACCGAGCAGTACTTC.

This clone has ten or more counts. The chain recombines TRBV7-9 with TRBJ2-3; the match to TRBD2 covers 10 bases. Germline CDR1 reads SEHNR; CDR2 reads FQNEAQ (reference sequence). CDR3 length: 19 amino acids. V was pared by 6 bases and J by 4 bases, with 19 bases of the junction left unmatched. The CDR3 nucleotides are TGTGCCAGCAGTTCTGGTGGGGTAGGACTAGCGGTCCCTCCAGATACGCAGTATTTT. The encoded protein is CASSSGGVGLAVPPDTQYF. Full variable domain (remainder filled in from reference TRBV7-9 and TRBJ2-3): DTGVSQNPRHKITKRGQNVTFRCDPISEHNRLYWYRQTLGQGPEFLTYFQNEAQLEKSRLLSDRFSAERPKGSFSTLEIQRTEQGDSAMYLCASSSGGVGLAVPPDTQYFGPGTRLTVL.

This clone turned up a few times. The V and J genes are TRBV7-6 and TRBJ1-4, with D maybe TRBD1 (5 bases). The CDR3 has 18 residues. The V end lost 0 bases, the J end lost 3 bases, and 17 bases lay between the germline ends. Germline V CDR1 and CDR2: SGHVS, FNYEAQ. DNA for the CDR3: TGTGCCAGCAGCTTAGCGTCCATATCGGGGGTATCTAATGAAAAACTGTTTTTT. This translates into CASSLASISGVSNEKLFF. Supplemented by reference TRBV7-6 and TRBJ1-4, the full variable domain reads GAGVSQSPRYKVTKRGQDVALRCDPISGHVSLYWYRQALGQGPEFLTYFNYEAQQDKSGLPNDRFSAERPEGSISTLTIQRTEQRDSAMYRCASSLASISGVSNEKLFFGSGTQLSVL.

This clone has more than one count but fewer than ten. V gene TRBV27 combines with J gene TRBJ2-4, with D perhaps TRBD2 (7 bases). The germline V gene encodes CDR1 MNHEY and CDR2 SMNVEV (reference sequence). This CDR3 contains 15 residues. V shed 8 bases and J shed 3 bases, with 17 bases lying between them. Here the CDR3 DNA reads TGTGCCAGCGGTGGGGGGGCACGGGGCAAAAACATTCAGTACTTC. This encodes CASGGGARGKNIQYF.

This chain links TRBV27 with TRBJ2-3; D is perhaps TRBD1 or TRBD2 (6 bases each). The V end lost 7 bases, the J end lost 5 bases, and 22 bases lay between the germline ends. This CDR3 has 16 amino acids. Germline V CDR1 and CDR2: MNHEY, SMNVEV (reference sequence). This chain's CDR3 is CASKTRDTVWGDTQYF. The CDR3 DNA is TGTGCCAGCAAGACGCGGGACACCGTGTGGGGAGATACGCAGTATTTT.

This rearrangement joins TRBV19 to TRBJ2-7; TRBD1 might be the D (6 bases). With 1 base removed from V and 3 bases from J, the gap between germline ends came to 22 bases. The CDR3 sequence is 18 residues long. Germline V gene data show CDR1 as LNHDA and CDR2 as SQIVND (reference sequence). As DNA, the CDR3 is TGTGCCAGTAGTATAGTCCCCCTTGGGGGCAGGCACTACTACGAGCAGTACTTC. Encoded protein: CASSIVPLGGRHYYEQYF.

The chain carries TRBV23-1 and TRBJ2-5; 9 bases align to TRBD1. TRBV23-1 is filed as an ORF, its function uncertain. The CDR3 length is 15 residues. Trimming took 4 bases from V and 6 from J; bases not matched to a gene: 9. The CDR3 DNA is TGCGCCAGCAGTCGCACGAGGGGGACAGGGAAGACCCAGTACTTC. It is translated as CASSRTRGTGKTQYF.

The CDR3 DNA follows: TGTGCCAGTGGGGGAGGATGGACCTCCTCCCCTGAAGCTTTCTTT. This sequence encodes CASGGGWTSSPEAFF. J is TRBJ1-1 and V is TRBV19; a possible D gene is TRBD1 (5 bases). Deletions cut 8 bases from V and 6 bases from J, with 22 bases between. This CDR3 region has 15 residues. Germline CDR1 is LNHDA and CDR2 is SQIVND (reference sequence).

The gene calls are TRBV11-1 and TRBJ2-1, with D possibly being TRBD1 or TRBD2 (5 bases each). The CDR3 contains 16 residues. Trimming removed 5 bases from V and 10 bases from J, with 24 bases in between. Germline CDR1 reads SGHAT; CDR2 reads FQDESV (reference sequence). CDR3 coding DNA: TGTGCCAGCAGCACCACCGGTCGGGGCCCGGTAGGAGAGCAGTTCTTC. Protein sequence: CASSTTGRGPVGEQFF.

This clone was seen repeatedly, ten times or more. The junction does not match germline at one end; this may be a read error. The chain is built from TRBV5-6 and TRBJ2-7; TRBD2 agrees at 7 bases. Germline values: CDR1 SGHDT, CDR2 YYEEEE. This CDR3 region has 14 residues. The CDR3 DNA reads as TGTGCCAGCAGCTTGGGCCCCGTAGGGACTACATCTATATTC. Translating gives CASSLGPVGTTSIF.

V is TRBV7-8 and J is TRBJ1-1; TRBD1 might be the D (6 bases). Germline V gene lookup returns CDR1 SGHVS and CDR2 FQNEAQ. The CDR3 spans 14 residues. The V end lost 2 bases, the J end lost 1 base, and 8 bases lay between the germline ends. CDR3 sequence reads: CASSLRGENTEAFF. For the CDR3, the DNA is TGTGCCAGCAGCTTAAGGGGGGAGAACACTGAAGCTTTCTTT.

V usage is TRBV19 and J usage is TRBJ1-1, with no clear D. Trimming cost V 8 bases and J 4 bases, with 17 bases left between them. CDR1 LNHDA and CDR2 SQIVND come from the germline V gene (reference sequence). The CDR3 runs to 14 residues. The CDR3 is CASRTIWGSTEAFF. CDR3 in DNA: TGTGCCAGTCGTACGATCTGGGGTAGCACTGAAGCTTTCTTT. Drawing the rest from reference TRBV19 and TRBJ1-1, the complete variable domain is DGGITQSPKYLFRKEGQNVTLSCEQNLNHDAMYWYRQDPGQGLRLIYYSQIVNDFQKGDIAEGYSVSREKKESFPLTVTSAQKNPTAFYLCASRTIWGSTEAFFGQGTRLTVV.

This chain uses TRBV2 with TRBJ2-7; 9 bases match TRBD1. V trimming: 8 bases; J trimming: 6 bases; junction bases outside the gene matches: 8. CDR1 and CDR2 from the germline V gene are SNHLY and FYNNEI. The length of the CDR3 is 13 residues. Written as DNA, the CDR3 is TGTGCCAGCGAGGGACAGGGATCCGCCGAGCAGTACTTC. This translates into CASEGQGSAEQYF. Full variable domain (rest looked up from reference TRBV2 and TRBJ2-7): EPEVTQTPSHQVTQMGQEVILRCVPISNHLYFYWYRQILGQKVEFLVSFYNNEISEKSEIFDDQFSVERPDGSNFTLKIRSTKLEDSAMYFCASEGQGSAEQYFGPGTRLTVT.

The V and J genes are TRBV5-4 and TRBJ1-5, with unresolved D. Between the trimmed V and J ends, which lost 3 bases and 6 bases, there was a span of 10 bases. The CDR3 is made up of 13 amino acids. CDR1 is SGHNT and CDR2 is YYREEE in the germline V gene (reference sequence). CDR3 nucleotides: TGTGCCAGCAGCTCCGCCCCGTCTCAGCCCCAGCATTTT. It specifies CASSSAPSQPQHF. Full variable domain (outside the CDR3, taken from reference TRBV5-4 and TRBJ1-5): ETGVTQSPTHLIKTRGQQVTLRCSSQSGHNTVSWYQQALGQGPQFIFQYYREEENGRGNFPPRFSGLQFPNYSSELNVNALELDDSALYLCASSSAPSQPQHFGDGTRLSIL.